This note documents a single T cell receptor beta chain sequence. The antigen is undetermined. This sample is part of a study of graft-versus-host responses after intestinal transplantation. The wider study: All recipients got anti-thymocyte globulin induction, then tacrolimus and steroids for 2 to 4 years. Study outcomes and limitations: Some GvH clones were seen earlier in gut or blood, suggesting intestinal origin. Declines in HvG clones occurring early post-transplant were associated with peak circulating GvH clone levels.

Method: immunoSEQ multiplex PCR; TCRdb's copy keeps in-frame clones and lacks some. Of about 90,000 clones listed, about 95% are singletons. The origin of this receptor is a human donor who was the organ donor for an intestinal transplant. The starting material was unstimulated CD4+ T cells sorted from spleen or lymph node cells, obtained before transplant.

CDR3 nucleotide sequence: TGTGCCAGCAGAGGGGGTGCAACTAATGAAAAACTGTTTTTT. Protein sequence: CASRGGATNEKLFF. The gene calls are TRBV6-1 and TRBJ1-4; D may be TRBD1 (6 bases). Trimming pared 6 bases from V and 0 bases from J, leaving 8 bases between. CDR3 length equals 14 residues. Germline CDR1 reads MNHNS; CDR2 reads SASEGT.